These 22 T cell receptor beta chains were all obtained from the same sample, sequenced in a study of brain T cells in children with intractable seizures. Sequenced by immunoSEQ multiplex PCR; TCRdb stores in-frame clones only, minus some. The repertoire holds some 62,000 clones, with roughly 95% as singletons. This material consisted of peripheral blood, taken at surgery. Receptors were obtained from a boy under two years old with focal cortical dysplasia and intractable seizures.

J is TRBJ1-3 and V is TRBV4-3, with D uncertain. This CDR3 is built from 14 residues. Between the trimmed V and J ends, which lost 1 base and 4 bases, there was a span of 8 bases. Germline loops: CDR1 LGHNA, CDR2 YSLEER. This CDR3 reads CASSQAGGGNTIYF. The CDR3 bases are TGCGCCAGCAGCCAAGCGGGAGGGGGAAACACCATATATTTT.

CDR3 in amino acids: CASSVNYNEQFF. CDR3 coding DNA: TGTGCCAGTAGTGTAAACTACAATGAGCAGTTCTTC. The chain recombines TRBV19 with TRBJ2-1; D gene ambiguous. Germline CDR1 and CDR2: LNHDA and SQIVND (reference sequence). V gave up 5 bases and J gave up 3 bases, with 5 bases separating them. This CDR3 spans 12 amino acids.

This chain connects TRBV6-5 to TRBJ2-7, with D possibly being TRBD2 (5 bases). The CDR3 consists of 14 residues. With 5 bases removed from V and 2 bases from J, the gap between germline ends came to 13 bases. The germline gives CDR1 MNHEY, CDR2 SVGAGI. CDR3 protein: CASSTRARAYEQYF. CDR3 sequence (DNA): TGTGCCAGCAGTACCCGGGCGAGGGCCTACGAGCAGTACTTC.

The gene calls are TRBV7-9 and TRBJ2-1; 12 nucleotides match TRBD2. V lost 5 bases and J lost 7; bases outside the gene matches: 9. The CDR3 extends over 16 amino acids. CDR1 and CDR2 (germline): SEHNR, FQNEAQ (reference sequence). CDR3 amino acids: CASSPLGLAGLNEQFF. The CDR3 nucleotides are TGTGCCAGCAGCCCCCTCGGACTAGCGGGGTTAAATGAGCAGTTCTTC. Drawing the rest from reference TRBV7-9 and TRBJ2-1, the complete variable domain is DTGVSQNPRHKITKRGQNVTFRCDPISEHNRLYWYRQTLGQGPEFLTYFQNEAQLEKSRLLSDRFSAERPKGSFSTLEIQRTEQGDSAMYLCASSPLGLAGLNEQFFGPGTRLTVL.

This chain joins TRBV5-4 and TRBJ1-4, with no clear D. Germline values: CDR1 SGHNT, CDR2 YYREEE (reference sequence). V lost 0 bases to trimming and J lost 3 bases, with 6 bases between them. This CDR3 is 14 amino acids long. The CDR3 region has the DNA TGTGCCAGCAGCTTGGGGGCCTCTAATGAAAAACTGTTTTTT. Translation: CASSLGASNEKLFF.

The sample holds one count of this clone. This chain joins TRBV3-1 (or the pseudogene TRBV3-2) and TRBJ2-7, with TRBD1 identical over 9 bases. Germline-derived CDR1 and CDR2 are LGHDT and YNNKEL (reference sequence). With V trimmed by 3 bases and J by 6 bases, 15 bases remained unmatched. CDR3 length: 17 amino acids. The CDR3: CASSQVHQQGARAEQYF. DNA of the CDR3: TGTGCCAGCAGCCAGGTGCACCAACAGGGGGCGCGGGCCGAGCAGTACTTC.

This chain links TRBV6-1 with TRBJ1-2; D perhaps matches TRBD1 (6 bases). With 2 bases removed from V and 6 bases from J, the gap between germline ends came to 13 bases. Germline CDR1 is MNHNS and CDR2 is SASEGT. The CDR3 length is 14 residues. The CDR3 DNA is TGTGCCAGCAGTGAATGGGGAGGGGACAATGGCTACACCTTC. Protein product: CASSEWGGDNGYTF.

V is TRBV7-9 and J is TRBJ1-1; weak D call: TRBD1 (5 bases). Trimming took off 1 base at V and 5 bases at J, with 11 bases between the two ends. CDR3 length equals 14 residues. CDR1 is SEHNR, CDR2 FQNEAQ, per germline (reference sequence). CDR3 protein: CASSLEAGWTEAFF. CDR3 DNA: TGTGCCAGCAGCTTAGAAGCAGGGTGGACTGAAGCTTTCTTT.

The J gene is TRBJ1-4, the V gene TRBV10-3, with D unclear. Germline CDR1 ENHRY, CDR2 SYGVKD. The CDR3 contains 15 residues. The V end lost 5 bases, the J end lost 5 bases, and 15 bases lay between the germline ends. CDR3 nucleotides: TGTGCCATCAGTCCCGATTGGAGCCCGAATGAAAAACTGTTTTTT. Amino acids: CAISPDWSPNEKLFF.

This clone was detected only once. The V gene is TRBV5-8, the J gene TRBJ2-7; tentative D call: TRBD1 (6 bases). The CDR3 is made up of 15 amino acids. Germline CDR1 is SGHTS and CDR2 is YDEGEE. Trimming cost V 4 bases and J 0 bases, with 14 bases left between them. The CDR3: CASSQKRTVSYEQYF. In DNA form, the CDR3 reads TGTGCCAGCAGCCAGAAACGGACAGTCTCCTACGAGCAGTACTTC.

V and J are TRBV4-1 and TRBJ2-5; D call uncertain. Between the trimmed V and J ends, which lost 4 bases and 1 base, there was a span of 13 bases. CDR1 is MGHRA, CDR2 YSYEKL, per germline. The CDR3 has 15 amino acids. CDR3 sequence: CASSLGRNLQETQYF. CDR3 in DNA: TGCGCCAGCAGCCTCGGTCGGAACCTCCAAGAGACCCAGTACTTC.

This rearrangement joins TRBV5-1 to TRBJ1-2; D is uncertain. This CDR3 spans 17 amino acids. Germline V gene lookup returns CDR1 SGHRS and CDR2 YFSETQ. Deletions cut 0 bases from V and 4 bases from J, with 19 bases between. The DNA for the CDR3 is TGCGCCAGCAGCTTGGTAGCGTCCGGGTTCTTTGGCTATGGCTACACCTTC. As protein: CASSLVASGFFGYGYTF.

The CDR3 sequence is CASSQDIAGGTGELFF. CDR3 sequence (DNA): TGCGCCAGCAGCCAAGATATAGCGGGAGGCACCGGGGAGCTGTTTTTT. The chain carries TRBV4-3 and TRBJ2-2, with 10 bases lining up with TRBD2. The length of the CDR3 is 16 residues. Germline CDR1 is LGHNA and CDR2 is YSLEER. V gave up 0 bases and J gave up 4 bases; unmatched junction bases: 2.

The chain employs TRBV5-6 and TRBJ2-5, with 8 bases that match TRBD2. V lost 4 bases to trimming and J lost 5 bases; unmatched junction nucleotides: 7. This CDR3 is 14 amino acids long. The V gene's germline CDR1 is SGHDT and CDR2 YYEEEE. The CDR3 spells CASSVGLDPETQYF. The CDR3 nucleotides are TGTGCCAGCAGCGTGGGACTAGACCCCGAGACCCAGTACTTC.

The V and J genes are TRBV4-2 and TRBJ2-3, with 7 positions matching TRBD2. Per germline, CDR1 LGHNA and CDR2 YNFKEQ. V was pared by 4 bases and J by 0 bases, with 10 bases of the junction left unmatched. The CDR3 sequence is 17 residues long. Here the CDR3 DNA reads TGTGCCAGCAGCCTCGGGGAAGCGGGACCCAGCACAGATACGCAGTATTTT. Protein product: CASSLGEAGPSTDTQYF.

The J gene is TRBJ2-4, the V gene TRBV7-9; 11 bases are shared with TRBD2. The germline gives CDR1 SEHNR, CDR2 FQNEAQ (reference sequence). The CDR3 extends over 15 amino acids. Trimming cost V 5 bases and J 5 bases; bases outside gene matches: 5. The CDR3 nucleotides are TGTGCCAGCAGCGCAGGGGGACTAGCGGAAAACATTCAGTACTTC. It is translated as CASSAGGLAENIQYF.

V and J are TRBV9 and TRBJ1-2; 8 nucleotides line up with TRBD1. Losses at the gene ends were 0 bases for V and 3 bases for J; bases not matched to a gene: 7. The CDR3 is made up of 16 amino acids. Germline V CDR1 and CDR2: SGDLS, YYNGEE. Here the CDR3 DNA reads TGTGCCAGCAGCGTAGGCCAGGGGGCGCGGGACTATGGCTACACCTTC. Translated: CASSVGQGARDYGYTF.

The gene calls are TRBV4-3 and TRBJ2-1, with unresolved D. Germline values: CDR1 LGHNA, CDR2 YSLEER. The CDR3 is 15 amino acids. V was shortened by 1 base and J by 2 bases, with 9 bases between the two germline ends. The CDR3 loop reads CASSQVTAPYNEQFF. Here the CDR3 DNA reads TGCGCCAGCAGCCAAGTTACAGCACCCTACAATGAGCAGTTCTTC.

The chain recombines TRBV2 with TRBJ1-6, with a possible D match to TRBD1 (5 bases). CDR1 is SNHLY, CDR2 FYNNEI, per germline. The CDR3 loop spans 13 amino acids. V lost 4 bases and J lost 7, with 8 bases in between. DNA for the CDR3: TGTGCCAGCAGTGGTTGGGGCAATTCACCCCTCCACTTT. This encodes CASSGWGNSPLHF.

This clone has only one observation. The chain joins TRBV11-2 to TRBJ2-3, with TRBD2 matching 9 bases. Germline assignment: CDR1 SGHAT and CDR2 FQNNGV. J gave up 6 bases and V 6 bases, and 10 bases lay outside the gene matches. The CDR3 totals 15 residues. The CDR3 DNA reads TGTGCCAGCAGGCGCCCGGGCGGGAGGGTGGATACGCAGTATTTT. Its protein product is CASRRPGGRVDTQYF.

This chain uses TRBV6-1 with TRBJ2-1, with D possibly matching TRBD2 (5 bases). The germline gives CDR1 MNHNS, CDR2 SASEGT. Trimming removed 2 bases at V and 6 bases at J, with 14 bases between. This CDR3 region has 15 residues. CDR3 sequence: CASSEPRTPVNEQFF. In DNA form, the CDR3 reads TGTGCCAGCAGTGAACCGCGGACTCCTGTCAATGAGCAGTTCTTC.

The chain carries TRBV7-2 and TRBJ2-3; 8 bases align to TRBD2. Unmatched junction bases numbered 14, after V lost 5 bases and J lost 4 bases. The germline V gene encodes CDR1 SGHTA and CDR2 FQGNSA. The CDR3 is made up of 17 amino acids. The CDR3 protein is CASSPYVRGGFADTQYF. The CDR3 DNA is TGTGCCAGCAGCCCATACGTTCGGGGGGGATTTGCAGATACGCAGTATTTT.